This T cell receptor (beta chain) was sequenced for a study of early T cells in non-severe SARS-CoV-2 infection. Study-wide context: RNA in bulk from unsorted whole blood was sequenced, and chains were unpaired.

Attached unique molecular identifiers marked individual cDNA molecules. TCRdb itself ran the 5' RACE reads through MiXCR, one entry per CDR3 protein. This table has about 48,000 distinct CDR3 sequences, 5% to 6% appearing once. Per germline, CDR1 SGHAT and CDR2 FQDESV (reference sequence). This CDR3 is 15 amino acids long. Trimming took 0 bases from V and 2 from J; bases not matched to a gene: 1. Overall study results and limits: Comparison of clonotypes with VDJdb favored anti-spike CD8 responses while missing private and CD4 specificities.

This clonotype was counted many times. What it binds is unknown. The source is an adult who was a healthcare worker with PCR-confirmed SARS-CoV-2 infection or an uninfected control (not recorded which). The sequenced sample was whole blood, obtained at baseline. The chain links TRBV11-1 to TRBJ2-7; TRBD1 matches 10 bases. DNA for the CDR3: TGTGCCAGCAGCTTAGCGGGGACAGGGGCCTACGAGCAGTACTTC. Translation: CASSLAGTGAYEQYF.